These T cell receptor beta chains were read from a single sample in a study of cytomegalovirus exposure and HLA in healthy donors. Profiled with immunoSEQ multiplex PCR; TCRdb holds only in-frame clones, not every one. Seen here are approximately 110,000 clones, 70% to 85% observed once, and the top ten hold roughly 2.5%. Specimen: PBMCs. Receptor source: a woman aged 18-29 years in good health and CMV-seronegative. Both conserved end residues are part of each CDR3. The order of the fields is J gene, clone size, CDR3 length, V gene, D gene, CDR3 protein, CDR3 DNA. The D gene is left open where the match is weak. Clone size is given for some rows only: seen once, a few or many times, or a class if the clone is expanded.

j_gene: TRBJ1-4; abundance: few; len: 15; v_gene: TRBV5-6; d_gene: NA; CDR3aa: CASSSQGLLNEKLFF; CDR3nt: TGTGCCAGCAGCTCCCAGGGACTTCTAAATGAAAAACTGTTTTTT
j_gene: TRBJ1-2; abundance: NA; len: 14; v_gene: TRBV5-6; d_gene: NA; CDR3aa: CASSLGQNHYGYTF; CDR3nt: TGTGCCAGCAGCTTGGGGCAAAACCACTATGGCTACACCTTC
j_gene: TRBJ1-2; abundance: NA; len: 12; v_gene: TRBV30; d_gene: TRBD1; CDR3aa: CAWKNRGYGYTF; CDR3nt: TGTGCCTGGAAGAACAGGGGATATGGCTACACCTTC
j_gene: TRBJ1-6; abundance: NA; len: 15; v_gene: TRBV9; d_gene: NA; CDR3aa: CASSPWGGDNSPLHF; CDR3nt: TGTGCCAGCAGCCCCTGGGGGGGGGATAATTCACCCCTCCACTTT
j_gene: TRBJ2-3; abundance: NA; len: 16; v_gene: TRBV19; d_gene: TRBD1; CDR3aa: CASSPRGQGLGDTQYF; CDR3nt: TGTGCCAGTAGTCCTCGGGGACAGGGGTTAGGAGATACGCAGTATTTT
j_gene: TRBJ1-3; abundance: NA; len: 15; v_gene: TRBV5-1; d_gene: TRBD1; CDR3aa: CASSFLGQETNTIYF; CDR3nt: TGCGCCAGCAGCTTCCTCGGACAGGAAACAAACACCATATATTTT
j_gene: TRBJ2-1; abundance: NA; len: 15; v_gene: TRBV28; d_gene: NA; CDR3aa: CASSSPRSSYNEQFF; CDR3nt: TGTGCCAGCAGTTCCCCCAGAAGCTCCTACAATGAGCAGTTCTTC
j_gene: TRBJ1-4; abundance: NA; len: 15; v_gene: TRBV7-2; d_gene: TRBD1; CDR3aa: CASSFVGQQNEKLFF; CDR3nt: TGTGCCAGCAGCTTTGTGGGACAGCAAAATGAAAAACTGTTTTTT
j_gene: TRBJ2-2; abundance: NA; len: 17; v_gene: TRBV29-1; d_gene: TRBD1; CDR3aa: CSVLPGQGRVFTGELFF; CDR3nt: TGCAGCGTACTGCCGGGACAGGGGAGGGTGTTTACCGGGGAGCTGTTTTTT
j_gene: TRBJ1-5; abundance: NA; len: 11; v_gene: TRBV28; d_gene: NA; CDR3aa: CASSGNQPQHF; CDR3nt: TGTGCCAGTAGCGGGAATCAGCCCCAGCATTTT
j_gene: TRBJ1-4; abundance: NA; len: 15; v_gene: TRBV7-8; d_gene: TRBD1; CDR3aa: CASSPQGGFVGKLFF; CDR3nt: TGTGCCAGCAGCCCTCAGGGGGGCTTTGTAGGAAAACTGTTTTTT
j_gene: TRBJ2-3; abundance: once; len: 13; v_gene: TRBV19; d_gene: NA; CDR3aa: CASSYKSTDTQYF; CDR3nt: TGTGCCAGTAGCTATAAGAGCACAGATACGCAGTATTTT
j_gene: TRBJ1-1; abundance: once; len: 14; v_gene: TRBV27; d_gene: TRBD1; CDR3aa: CASSSVGQGSYAFF; CDR3nt: TGTGCCAGCAGTTCCGTGGGACAGGGAAGTTATGCTTTCTTT
j_gene: TRBJ1-5; abundance: NA; len: 13; v_gene: TRBV28; d_gene: TRBD1; CDR3aa: CASRPDRDGPQHF; CDR3nt: TGTGCCAGCAGACCGGACAGGGACGGGCCCCAGCATTTT
j_gene: TRBJ2-1; abundance: NA; len: 14; v_gene: TRBV5-1; d_gene: NA; CDR3aa: CASSLHRTDNEQFF; CDR3nt: TGCGCCAGCAGCTTGCACAGGACCGACAATGAGCAGTTCTTC
j_gene: TRBJ1-5; abundance: NA; len: 14; v_gene: TRBV18; d_gene: TRBD1; CDR3aa: CASSRGQGNQPQHF; CDR3nt: TGTGCCAGCTCACGTGGACAGGGCAATCAGCCCCAGCATTTT
j_gene: TRBJ2-5; abundance: once; len: 16; v_gene: TRBV6-9; d_gene: TRBD2; CDR3aa: CASSYPSGGPGETQYF; CDR3nt: TGTGCCAGCAGTTATCCTAGCGGGGGGCCGGGAGAGACCCAGTACTTC
j_gene: TRBJ2-7; abundance: NA; len: 15; v_gene: TRBV6-5; d_gene: TRBD1; CDR3aa: CASTYNRQGIKEQYF; CDR3nt: TGTGCCAGCACCTACAACCGACAGGGAATTAAGGAGCAGTACTTC
j_gene: TRBJ2-7; abundance: NA; len: 16; v_gene: TRBV7-9; d_gene: NA; CDR3aa: CASSSALGLVAYEQYF; CDR3nt: TGTGCCAGCAGCTCCGCTCTTGGACTGGTGGCCTACGAGCAGTACTTC
j_gene: TRBJ1-6; abundance: once; len: 13; v_gene: TRBV7-7; d_gene: NA; CDR3aa: CASSSQIGSPLHF; CDR3nt: TGTGCCAGCAGCTCCCAAATCGGTTCACCCCTCCACTTT
j_gene: TRBJ2-6; abundance: NA; len: 19; v_gene: TRBV5-4; d_gene: TRBD2; CDR3aa: CASSPGGQALFSGANVLTF; CDR3nt: TGTGCCAGCAGCCCGGGGGGTCAGGCCTTATTCTCTGGGGCCAACGTCCTGACTTTC
j_gene: TRBJ2-7; abundance: NA; len: 18; v_gene: TRBV7-9; d_gene: TRBD2; CDR3aa: CASSSPSGLAGAGHEQYF; CDR3nt: TGTGCCAGCAGCTCCCCGAGCGGACTAGCGGGAGCGGGCCACGAGCAGTACTTC
j_gene: TRBJ1-6; abundance: NA; len: 17; v_gene: TRBV11-2; d_gene: NA; CDR3aa: CASSLVQASAWDSPLHF; CDR3nt: TGTGCCAGCAGCTTAGTACAGGCTTCCGCTTGGGATTCACCCCTCCACTTT
j_gene: TRBJ2-2; abundance: NA; len: 12; v_gene: TRBV25-1; d_gene: NA; CDR3aa: CASSVPTGELFF; CDR3nt: TGTGCCAGCAGTGTTCCGACCGGGGAGCTGTTTTTT
j_gene: TRBJ1-1; abundance: NA; len: 13; v_gene: TRBV27; d_gene: NA; CDR3aa: CASSFGENTEAFF; CDR3nt: TGTGCCAGCAGTTTCGGGGAAAACACTGAAGCTTTCTTT
j_gene: TRBJ2-5; abundance: NA; len: 15; v_gene: TRBV15; d_gene: TRBD2; CDR3aa: CATSRDFGGGETQYF; CDR3nt: TGTGCCACCAGCAGAGATTTCGGGGGGGGAGAGACCCAGTACTTC
j_gene: TRBJ2-1; abundance: NA; len: 12; v_gene: TRBV30; d_gene: NA; CDR3aa: CAWGGLGNEQFF; CDR3nt: TGTGCCTGGGGGGGCTTGGGCAATGAGCAGTTCTTC
j_gene: TRBJ1-2; abundance: NA; len: 15; v_gene: TRBV19; d_gene: NA; CDR3aa: CASSIGGHRNYGYTF; CDR3nt: TGTGCCAGTAGTATTGGGGGACACAGGAACTATGGCTACACCTTC
j_gene: TRBJ2-5; abundance: NA; len: 20; v_gene: TRBV15; d_gene: TRBD1; CDR3aa: CATSRGVFLRDRAKQETQYF; CDR3nt: TGTGCCACCAGCAGAGGGGTTTTCCTCCGGGACAGGGCCAAACAAGAGACCCAGTACTTC
j_gene: TRBJ1-1; abundance: NA; len: 14; v_gene: TRBV5-6; d_gene: NA; CDR3aa: CASSWQTVNTEAFF; CDR3nt: TGTGCCAGCAGCTGGCAGACAGTGAACACTGAAGCTTTCTTT
j_gene: TRBJ2-1; abundance: NA; len: 15; v_gene: TRBV9; d_gene: NA; CDR3aa: CASSPLQRKYNEQFF; CDR3nt: TGTGCCAGCAGCCCCCTCCAGCGGAAGTACAATGAGCAGTTCTTC
j_gene: TRBJ1-2; abundance: NA; len: 14; v_gene: TRBV7-2; d_gene: NA; CDR3aa: CASSTGWGLYGYTF; CDR3nt: TGTGCCAGCAGCACAGGATGGGGCCTCTATGGCTACACCTTC